This T cell receptor (beta chain) was recorded in a study of shared T cell receptors in the human thymus. Generated by immunoSEQ multiplex PCR, the TCRdb table keeps only in-frame clones and is missing some. The table has about 660,000 clones, roughly 86% seen once. The CDR3 loop spans 19 amino acids. Losses at the gene ends were 3 bases for V and 4 bases for J; bases not matched to a gene: 14. Germline V gene lookup returns CDR1 SGHDT and CDR2 YYEEEE. The data were also submitted as part of a second study, on human thymus T cells. Per that study: Resections were taken during corrective heart surgery, and the thymus tissue came from these. Overlap was high between thymic repertoires from unrelated individuals, as reported in related research.

This TCR was sampled from a boy younger than two with a congenital heart defect. The sequenced sample consisted of thymocytes. The chain recombines TRBV5-6 with TRBJ2-6, with 9 bases lining up with TRBD2. In DNA form, the CDR3 reads TGTGCCAGCAGCTGCCTAGGTAGCGGGAGTTCTCCAGGGGCCAACGTCCTGACTTTC. Translated: CASSCLGSGSSPGANVLTF. Variable domain in full (rest from reference TRBV5-6 and TRBJ2-6): DAGVTQSPTHLIKTRGQQVTLRCSPKSGHDTVSWYQQALGQGPQFIFQYYEEEERQRGNFPDRFSGHQFPNYSSELNVNALLLGDSALYLCASSCLGSGSSPGANVLTFGAGSRLTVL.